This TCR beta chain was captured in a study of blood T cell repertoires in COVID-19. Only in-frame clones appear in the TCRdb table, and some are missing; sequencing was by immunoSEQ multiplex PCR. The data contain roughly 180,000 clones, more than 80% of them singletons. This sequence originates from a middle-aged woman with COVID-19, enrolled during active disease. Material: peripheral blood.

Here the CDR3 reads CASSQIRGETQYF. CDR3 sequence (DNA): TGTGCCAGCAGCCAGATCAGGGGAGAGACCCAGTACTTC. The chain recombines TRBV3-1 (or the pseudogene TRBV3-2) with TRBJ2-5; possible D gene TRBD1, 6 bases. CDR1 and CDR2 (germline): LGHDT, YNNKEL (reference sequence). Trimming took 3 bases from V and 4 from J, leaving 9 bases between them. CDR3 length equals 13 residues.